This TCR beta chain was recovered during a study of control samples from healthy donors and cancer patients. Germline V CDR1 and CDR2: SEHNR, FQNEAQ (reference sequence). V lost 5 bases and J lost 5; bases outside the gene matches: 9. The CDR3 consists of 16 residues. The repertoire was sequenced with immunoSEQ multiplex PCR; TCRdb's copy has only in-frame clones and lacks some. The sample shows roughly 130,000 clones, roughly nine tenths of them seen only once. The sample taken for sequencing was blood. This sequence joins TRBV7-9 and TRBJ2-1; 10 nucleotides match TRBD2. The clonotype originates from a young woman in good health. The DNA for the CDR3 is TGTGCCAGCAGCCCCAGATGGACTAGCGGAAACAATGAGCAGTTCTTC. It codes for CASSPRWTSGNNEQFF.